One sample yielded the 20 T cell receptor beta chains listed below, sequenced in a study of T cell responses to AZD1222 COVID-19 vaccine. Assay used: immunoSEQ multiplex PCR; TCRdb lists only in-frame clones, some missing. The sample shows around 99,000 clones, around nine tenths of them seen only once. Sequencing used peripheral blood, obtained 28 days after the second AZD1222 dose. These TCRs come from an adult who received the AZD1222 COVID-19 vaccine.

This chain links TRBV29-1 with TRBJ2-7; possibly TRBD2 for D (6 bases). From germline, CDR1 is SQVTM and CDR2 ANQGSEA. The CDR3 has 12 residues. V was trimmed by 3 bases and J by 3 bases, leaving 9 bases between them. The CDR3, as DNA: TGCAGCGTTGAGTCGGGAGACTACGAGCAGTACTTC. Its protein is CSVESGDYEQYF.

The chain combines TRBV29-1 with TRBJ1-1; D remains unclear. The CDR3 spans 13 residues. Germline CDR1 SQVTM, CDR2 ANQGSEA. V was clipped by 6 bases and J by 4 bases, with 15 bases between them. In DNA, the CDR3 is TGCAGCGTCGTAGCCGAGGGAATCACTGAAGCTTTCTTT. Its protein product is CSVVAEGITEAFF.

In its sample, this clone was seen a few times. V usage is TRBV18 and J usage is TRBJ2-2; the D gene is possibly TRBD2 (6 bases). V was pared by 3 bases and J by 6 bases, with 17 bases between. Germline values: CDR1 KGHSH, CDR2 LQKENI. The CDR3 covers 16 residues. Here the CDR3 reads CASSPRDARAPGELFF. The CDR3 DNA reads TGTGCCAGCTCACCGCGGGACGCTCGGGCCCCCGGGGAGCTGTTTTTT. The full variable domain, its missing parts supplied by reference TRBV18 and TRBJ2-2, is NAGVMQNPRHLVRRRGQEARLRCSPMKGHSHVYWYRQLPEEGLKFMVYLQKENIIDESGMPKERFSAEFPKEGPSILRIQQVVRGDSAAYFCASSPRDARAPGELFFGEGSRLTVL.

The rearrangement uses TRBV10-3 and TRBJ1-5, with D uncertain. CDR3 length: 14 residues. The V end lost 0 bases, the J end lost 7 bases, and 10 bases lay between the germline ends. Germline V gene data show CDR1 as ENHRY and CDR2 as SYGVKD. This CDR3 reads CAISESEGHQPQHF. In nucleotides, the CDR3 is TGTGCCATCAGTGAGTCTGAAGGTCACCAGCCCCAGCATTTT.

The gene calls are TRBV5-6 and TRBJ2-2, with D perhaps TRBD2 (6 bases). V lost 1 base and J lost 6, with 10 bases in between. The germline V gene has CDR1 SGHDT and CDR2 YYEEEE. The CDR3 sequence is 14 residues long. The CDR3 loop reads CASSLSTGAGELFF. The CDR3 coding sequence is TGTGCCAGCAGCTTGTCTACGGGAGCCGGGGAGCTGTTTTTT.

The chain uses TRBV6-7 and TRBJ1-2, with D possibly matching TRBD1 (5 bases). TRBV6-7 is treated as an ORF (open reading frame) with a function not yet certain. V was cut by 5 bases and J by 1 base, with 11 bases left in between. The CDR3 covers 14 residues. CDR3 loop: CASSTADINYGYTF. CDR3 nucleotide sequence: TGTGCCAGCAGTACCGCGGACATTAACTATGGCTACACCTTC.

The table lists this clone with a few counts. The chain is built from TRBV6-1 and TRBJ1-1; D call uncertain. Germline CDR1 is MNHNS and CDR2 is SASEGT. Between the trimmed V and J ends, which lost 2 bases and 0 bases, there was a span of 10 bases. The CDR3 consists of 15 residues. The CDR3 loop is CASSEKGRLNTEAFF. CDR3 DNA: TGTGCCAGCAGTGAAAAGGGCAGATTGAACACTGAAGCTTTCTTT.

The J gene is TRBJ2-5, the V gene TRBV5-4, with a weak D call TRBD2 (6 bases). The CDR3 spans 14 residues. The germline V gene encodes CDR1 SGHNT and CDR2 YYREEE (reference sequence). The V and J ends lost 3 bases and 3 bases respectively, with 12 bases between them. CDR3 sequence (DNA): TGTGCCAGCAGCTACGGACTAATCGAAGAGACCCAGTACTTC. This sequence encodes CASSYGLIEETQYF.

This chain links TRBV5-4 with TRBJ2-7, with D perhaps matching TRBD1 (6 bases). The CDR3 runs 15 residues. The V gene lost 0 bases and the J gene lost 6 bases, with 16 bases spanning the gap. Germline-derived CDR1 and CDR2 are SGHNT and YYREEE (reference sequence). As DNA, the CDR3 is TGTGCCAGCAGCTTGGGGGGGCTAGGAGGCTCCGAGCAGTACTTC. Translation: CASSLGGLGGSEQYF.

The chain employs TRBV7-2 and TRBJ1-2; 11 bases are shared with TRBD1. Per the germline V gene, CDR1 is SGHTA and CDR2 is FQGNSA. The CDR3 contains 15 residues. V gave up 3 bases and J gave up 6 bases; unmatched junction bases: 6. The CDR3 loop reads CASSFSGTGGDGYTF. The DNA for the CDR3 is TGTGCCAGCAGCTTCTCCGGGACAGGGGGAGATGGCTACACCTTC.

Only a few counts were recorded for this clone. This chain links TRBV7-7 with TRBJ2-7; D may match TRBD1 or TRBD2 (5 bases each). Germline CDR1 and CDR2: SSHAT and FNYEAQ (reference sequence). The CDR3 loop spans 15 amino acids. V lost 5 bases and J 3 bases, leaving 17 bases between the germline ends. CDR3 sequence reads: CASSIPGPEVYEQYF. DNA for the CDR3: TGTGCCAGCAGCATCCCGGGACCGGAGGTCTACGAGCAGTACTTC.

CDR3 sequence reads: CASSLAHSTDTQYF. As DNA, the CDR3 is TGTGCCAGCAGCTTAGCCCATAGCACAGATACGCAGTATTTT. This chain joins TRBV7-2 and TRBJ2-3, with no clear D. The germline V gene encodes CDR1 SGHTA and CDR2 FQGNSA. The CDR3 extends over 14 amino acids. V lost 0 bases and J lost 0, with 4 bases in between. Filled out from reference TRBV7-2 and TRBJ2-3, the complete variable domain reads GAGVSQSPSNKVTEKGKDVELRCDPISGHTALYWYRQSLGQGLEFLIYFQGNSAPDKSGLPSDRFSAERTGGSVSTLTIQRTQQEDSAVYLCASSLAHSTDTQYFGPGTRLTVL.

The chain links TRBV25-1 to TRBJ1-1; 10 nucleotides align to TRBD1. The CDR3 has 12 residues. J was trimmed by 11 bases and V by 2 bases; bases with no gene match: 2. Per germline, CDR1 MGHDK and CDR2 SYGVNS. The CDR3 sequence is CASSEGQGEAFF. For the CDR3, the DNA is TGTGCCAGCAGTGAAGGACAGGGGGAGGCTTTCTTT.

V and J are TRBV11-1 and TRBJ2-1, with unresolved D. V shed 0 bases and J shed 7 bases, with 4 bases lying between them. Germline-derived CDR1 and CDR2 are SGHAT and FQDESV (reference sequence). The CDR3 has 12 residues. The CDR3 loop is CASSLAGNEQFF. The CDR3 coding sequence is TGTGCCAGCAGCTTAGCGGGGAATGAGCAGTTCTTC.

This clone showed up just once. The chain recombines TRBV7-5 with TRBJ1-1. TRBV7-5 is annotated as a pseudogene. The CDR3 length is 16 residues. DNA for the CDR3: TGTGTCAGAAGCTTAACATGTCCTCCGGTGAACACTGAAGCTTTCTTT. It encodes CVRSLTCPPVNTEAFF.

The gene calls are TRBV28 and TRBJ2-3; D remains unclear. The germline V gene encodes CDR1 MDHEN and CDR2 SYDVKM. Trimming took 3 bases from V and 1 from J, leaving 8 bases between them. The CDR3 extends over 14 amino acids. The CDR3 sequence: CASSFVAGTDTQYF. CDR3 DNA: TGTGCCAGCAGTTTTGTGGCAGGCACAGATACGCAGTATTTT.

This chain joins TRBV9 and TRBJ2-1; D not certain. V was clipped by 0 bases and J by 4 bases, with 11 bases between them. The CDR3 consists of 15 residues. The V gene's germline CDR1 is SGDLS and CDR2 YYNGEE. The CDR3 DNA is TGTGCCAGCAGCGTAGGACTGATAGATTACAATGAGCAGTTCTTC. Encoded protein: CASSVGLIDYNEQFF.

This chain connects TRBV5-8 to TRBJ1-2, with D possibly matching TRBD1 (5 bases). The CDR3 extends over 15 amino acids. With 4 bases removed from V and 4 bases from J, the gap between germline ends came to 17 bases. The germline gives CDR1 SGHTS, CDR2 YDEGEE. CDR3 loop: CASSHTGRGVYGYTF. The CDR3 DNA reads TGTGCCAGCAGCCACACGGGGCGGGGTGTCTATGGCTACACCTTC.

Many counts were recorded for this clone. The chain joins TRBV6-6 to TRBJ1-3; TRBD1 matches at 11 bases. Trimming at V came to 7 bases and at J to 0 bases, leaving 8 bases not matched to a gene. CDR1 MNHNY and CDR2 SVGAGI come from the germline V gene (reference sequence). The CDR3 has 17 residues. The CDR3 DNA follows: TGTGCCAGCACTCGGACAGGGGGCCCAACCTCTGGAAACACCATATATTTT. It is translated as CASTRTGGPTSGNTIYF.

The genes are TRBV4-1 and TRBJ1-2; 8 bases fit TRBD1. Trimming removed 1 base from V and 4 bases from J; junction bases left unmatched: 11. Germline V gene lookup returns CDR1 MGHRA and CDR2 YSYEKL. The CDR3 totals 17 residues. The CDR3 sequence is CASSQAGTRGRFYGYTF. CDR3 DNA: TGCGCCAGCAGCCAAGCGGGTACCAGGGGGCGCTTCTATGGCTACACCTTC.